This TCR beta chain was retrieved from a study of cytomegalovirus exposure and HLA in healthy donors. Findings and limits, study-wide: A subsequent analysis found that TCR clusters from the first cohort also tended to co-occur in the 110 or so validation repertoires, with roughly 95% of cluster scores above 0. Some TCR beta chains (about 180 of them) were listed as cytomegalovirus-associated.

The CDR3 length is 15 residues. Germline lookup yields CDR1 SNHLY and CDR2 FYNNEI. Data came from immunoSEQ multiplex PCR; TCRdb stores just in-frame clones and leaves some out. Of about 43,000 clones in the sample, 80% to 95% were seen once. Notes on this clone: Its antigen remains unidentified. The junction does not match germline at one end; this may be a read error.

What was sequenced was PBMCs. This TCR was recovered from a man aged 18 to 30 in good health and CMV-seronegative. This chain connects TRBV2 to TRBJ2-3; a weak D match, TRBD2 (6 bases). CDR3 bases: TGTGCCAGCCGTGACGGAGGGACTTCGCTAGGTACGCAGTATTTT. It is translated as CASRDGGTSLGTQYF.